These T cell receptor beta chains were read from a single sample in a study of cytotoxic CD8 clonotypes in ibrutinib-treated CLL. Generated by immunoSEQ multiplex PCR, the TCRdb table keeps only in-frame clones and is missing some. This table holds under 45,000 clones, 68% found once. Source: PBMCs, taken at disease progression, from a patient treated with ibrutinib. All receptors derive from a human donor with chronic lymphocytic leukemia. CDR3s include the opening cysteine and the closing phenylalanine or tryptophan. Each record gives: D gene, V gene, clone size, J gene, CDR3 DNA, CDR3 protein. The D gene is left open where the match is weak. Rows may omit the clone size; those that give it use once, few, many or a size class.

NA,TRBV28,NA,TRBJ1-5,TGTGCCAGCAGTTCCGACAGGCGGTACCAGCATTTT,CASSSDRRYQHF
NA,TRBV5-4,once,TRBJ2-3,TGTGCCAGCAGCAGGGACGTAGGCACAGATACGCAGTATTTT,CASSRDVGTDTQYF
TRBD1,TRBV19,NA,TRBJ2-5,TGTGCCAGCCGGGACAGGGGATTCCCTGAGACCCAGTACTTC,CASRDRGFPETQYF
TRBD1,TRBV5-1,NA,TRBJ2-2,TGCGCCAGCAGCTTGACAGGGGACACCGGGGAGCTGTTTTTT,CASSLTGDTGELFF
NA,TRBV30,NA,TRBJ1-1,TGTGCCTGGAGTCACGAGGGCCCGGCTTTCTTT,CAWSHEGPAFF
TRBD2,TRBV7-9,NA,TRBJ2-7,TGTGCCAGCAACTTAATGGAGCGGGAACAGTACTTC,CASNLMEREQYF
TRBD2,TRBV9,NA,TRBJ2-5,TGTGCCAGCAGCGTAGGTCTAGCGGGAGAGACCCAGTACTTC,CASSVGLAGETQYF
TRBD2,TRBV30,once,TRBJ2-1,TGTGCCTGGAGTCTAGCGGTATCCGGGAATGAGCAGTTCTTC,CAWSLAVSGNEQFF
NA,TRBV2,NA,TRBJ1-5,TGTGCCAGCACCGGTGGCAATCAGCCCCAGCATTTT,CASTGGNQPQHF
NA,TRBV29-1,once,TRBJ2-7,TGCAGCGTTCTCCCCTCGCGGGCAGGGTCCTCCTACGAGCAGTACTTC,CSVLPSRAGSSYEQYF
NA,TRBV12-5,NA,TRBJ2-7,TGTGCTAGTGGTTTGGTAGTCCGTACTATTCGAACCTACGAGCAGTACTTC,CASGLVVRTIRTYEQYF
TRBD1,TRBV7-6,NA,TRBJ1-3,TGTGCCAGCAGCTTAGGACAGGGGGCAACGGGAGGAAACACCATATATTTT,CASSLGQGATGGNTIYF
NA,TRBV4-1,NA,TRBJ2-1,TGCGCCAGCAGCCAAGATCTAAGTAGGGGCCCGGTATTTGCGTCCTACAATGAGCAGTTCTTC,CASSQDLSRGPVFASYNEQFF
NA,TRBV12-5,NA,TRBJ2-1,TGTGCTAGTGGTACCGGGACTGGGAACAATGAGCAGTTCTTC,CASGTGTGNNEQFF
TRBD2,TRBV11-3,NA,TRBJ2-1,TGTGCCAGCAGCGGACTAGCGGGAGAATCGAGCTCCTACAATGAGCAGTTCTTC,CASSGLAGESSSYNEQFF
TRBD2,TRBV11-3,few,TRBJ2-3,TGTGCCAGCAGCTTTACATTAGGGACTAGCGGGATAGGCGGCACAGATACGCAGTATTTT,CASSFTLGTSGIGGTDTQYF
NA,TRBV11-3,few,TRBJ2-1,TGTGCCAGCAGCCCCAGACAGTACAATGAGCAGTTCTTC,CASSPRQYNEQFF
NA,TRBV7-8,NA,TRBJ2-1,TGTGCCAGCAGCGGAAGGACAGCCCTGAACGCCTACAATGAGCAGTTCTTC,CASSGRTALNAYNEQFF
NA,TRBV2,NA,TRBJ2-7,TGTGCCAGCAGTGATATCCCCTTGCAGGTCGACAGCGAGCAGTACTTC,CASSDIPLQVDSEQYF
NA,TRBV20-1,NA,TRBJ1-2,TGCAGTGCTAGAGCGGACTATGGCTACACCTTC,CSARADYGYTF
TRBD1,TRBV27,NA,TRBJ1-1,TGTGCCAGCAGTCCCGGTGGACAGGGGCGAACTGAAGCTTTCTTT,CASSPGGQGRTEAFF
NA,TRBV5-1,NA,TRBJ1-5,TGCGCCAGCAGCCCCGGGACAAGTAGCAATCAGCCCCAGCATTTT,CASSPGTSSNQPQHF
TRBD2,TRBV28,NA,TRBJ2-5,TGTGCCAGCAGTTCCCGGACTAGCGGGAAAGAGACCCAGTACTTC,CASSSRTSGKETQYF
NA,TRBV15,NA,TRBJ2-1,TGTGCCACCAGCAGAGAAGATCGGGGGGCGGGTTACAATGAGCAGTTCTTC,CATSREDRGAGYNEQFF
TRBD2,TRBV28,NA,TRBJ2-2,TGTGCCAGCAGTTCCCGACTAGCGGGAACGTACCGCACCGGGGAGCTGTTTTTT,CASSSRLAGTYRTGELFF
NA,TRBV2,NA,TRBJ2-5,TGTGCCAGCAGGCGCCGGGACCCCCCAGGGGAGACCCAGTACTTC,CASRRRDPPGETQYF
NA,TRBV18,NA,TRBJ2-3,TGTGCCAGCTCCCATGGATGGGTGGATACGCAGTATTTT,CASSHGWVDTQYF
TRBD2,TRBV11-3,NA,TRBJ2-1,TGTGCCAGCAGCTTACTGACTAGCGGGAGTGGTAGTGAGCAGTTCTTC,CASSLLTSGSGSEQFF
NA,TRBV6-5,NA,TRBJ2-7,TGTGCCAGCAGTTACAGGCAGGGGCCCTACGAGCAGTACTTC,CASSYRQGPYEQYF
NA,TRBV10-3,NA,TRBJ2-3,TGTGCCATCAGTGAGAGGAATAGCCCAGATACGCAGTATTTT,CAISERNSPDTQYF
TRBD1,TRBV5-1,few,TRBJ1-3,TGCGCCAGCAGCTTGGAGACAGGGGCTGGAAACACCATATATTTT,CASSLETGAGNTIYF
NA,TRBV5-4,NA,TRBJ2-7,TGTGCCAGCAGCTTTGTAACTCGAGACGACGAGCAGTACTTC,CASSFVTRDDEQYF
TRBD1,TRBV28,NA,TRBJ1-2,TGTGCCAGCAGTCTGACCGGGACAGGGGATTATGGCTACACCTTC,CASSLTGTGDYGYTF
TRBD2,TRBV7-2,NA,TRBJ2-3,TGTGCCAGCAGCCTACTAGCGGGAGCAGATACGCAGTATTTT,CASSLLAGADTQYF
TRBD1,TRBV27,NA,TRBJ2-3,TGTGCCAGCGGCCGGGACAGGTTTGTGAATACGCAGTATTTT,CASGRDRFVNTQYF